The present T cell receptor (beta chain) was sequenced within a study of vaccination effects on CD4 cells after COVID-19. Across the study: Sample donation by two convalescent patients took place 16 days and one week before vaccination.

A word on this clone: Its cognate antigen is unknown.

Sequencing was preceded by expansion of antigen-specific CD4+ T cells with viral peptide pools in the ViraFEST assay. CD4+ T cells were isolated after 10 days of culture. It was between March and December 2020 that the person had a SARS-CoV-2 infection confirmed by PCR. They grew two million PBMC in each well, adding about 10 IU/ml IL-2 and about 10 ug/ml peptides. Days 3 and 7 saw half the medium replaced with IL-2 medium. In germline, CDR1 is KGHSH, CDR2 LQKENI. V lost 2 bases to trimming and J lost 0 bases, with 11 bases between them. The CDR3 sequence is 16 residues long. TCRdb keeps only in-frame clones here, not all; method: immunoSEQ multiplex PCR. The sample holds nearly 45,000 clones, around 79% seen once.

Sequencing used CD4+ T cells from PBMCs cultured with a peptide pool, obtained before COVID-19 vaccination. The receptor comes from a human donor who had a prior SARS-CoV-2 infection. The rearrangement joins TRBV18 to TRBJ1-3; D uncertain. The CDR3 loop is CASSPNEGYSGNTIYF. The CDR3, as DNA: TGTGCCAGCTCACCAAATGAGGGCTACTCTGGAAACACCATATATTTT.